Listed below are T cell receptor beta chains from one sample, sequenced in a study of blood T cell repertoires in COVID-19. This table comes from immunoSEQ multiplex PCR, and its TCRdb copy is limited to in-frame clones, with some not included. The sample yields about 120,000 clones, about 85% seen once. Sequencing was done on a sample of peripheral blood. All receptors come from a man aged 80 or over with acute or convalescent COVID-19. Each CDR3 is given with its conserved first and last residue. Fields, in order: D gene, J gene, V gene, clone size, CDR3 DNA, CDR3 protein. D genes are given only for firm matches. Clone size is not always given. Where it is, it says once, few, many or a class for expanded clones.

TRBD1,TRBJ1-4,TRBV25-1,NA,TGTGCCAGCAGCTACAACAGGGGCTATAATGAAAAACTGTTTTTT,CASSYNRGYNEKLFF
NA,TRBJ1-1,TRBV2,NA,TGTGCCAGCAGACAGGGATGGACTGAAGCTTTCTTT,CASRQGWTEAFF
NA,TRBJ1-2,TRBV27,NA,TGTGCCAGCAGTTTAGGTCAGGGAAATAACTATGGCTACACCTTC,CASSLGQGNNYGYTF
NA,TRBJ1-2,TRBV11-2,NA,TGTGCCAGCAGCTCCCAGGGGACCTATGGCTACACCTTC,CASSSQGTYGYTF
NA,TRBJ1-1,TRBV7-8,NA,TGTGCCAGCAGCCCCGATCAGGGTAACACTGAAGCTTTCTTT,CASSPDQGNTEAFF
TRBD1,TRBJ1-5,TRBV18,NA,TGTGCCAGCTCAGCCGACAGGGTGAGCAATCAGCCCCAGCATTTT,CASSADRVSNQPQHF
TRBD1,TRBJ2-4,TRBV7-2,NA,TGTGCCAGCAGCTTATACGCCGGGACAGAGGGAAACATTCAGTACTTC,CASSLYAGTEGNIQYF
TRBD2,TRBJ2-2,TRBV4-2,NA,TGTGCCAGCAGCTATGGACTAGCGGGAGGGGCCGGGGAGCTGTTTTTT,CASSYGLAGGAGELFF
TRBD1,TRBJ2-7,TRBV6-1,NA,TGTGCCAGCAGTAGGACAGGCGAATCCTACGAGCAGTACTTC,CASSRTGESYEQYF
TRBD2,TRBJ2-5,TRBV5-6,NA,TGTGCCAGCAGCTTGATCGCGGGAGTGGAGACCCAGTACTTC,CASSLIAGVETQYF
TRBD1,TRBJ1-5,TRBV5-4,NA,TGTGCCAGCAGCGTCAATCCGGGACAGGGAAACAATCAGCCCCAGCATTTT,CASSVNPGQGNNQPQHF
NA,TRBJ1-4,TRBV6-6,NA,TGTGCCAGCAGTTACAGCGAGCCAAATGAAAAACTGTTTTTT,CASSYSEPNEKLFF
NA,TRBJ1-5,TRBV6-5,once,TGTGCGAGCAGGTCCTACAATCAGCCCCAGCATTTT,CASRSYNQPQHF
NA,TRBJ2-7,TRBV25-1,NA,TGTGCCAGCCGAAGAAGGGAGTCACGCGAGCAGTACTTC,CASRRRESREQYF
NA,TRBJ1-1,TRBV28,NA,TGTGCCAGCAGTACCAGGGCTGAAGCTTTCTTT,CASSTRAEAFF
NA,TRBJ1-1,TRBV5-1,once,TGCGCCAGCAGCTTGGCGACAAGCATGAACACTGAAGCTTTCTTT,CASSLATSMNTEAFF
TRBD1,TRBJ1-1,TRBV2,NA,TGTGCCAGCAGCCGGACAGGGTATGAAGCTTTCTTT,CASSRTGYEAFF
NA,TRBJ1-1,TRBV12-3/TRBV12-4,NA,TGTGCCAGCAGTTTAGGCAGGGACACTGAAGCTTTCTTT,CASSLGRDTEAFF
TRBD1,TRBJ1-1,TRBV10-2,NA,TGCGCCAGTTCGGACAGGGGGCTTACTGAAGCTTTCTTT,CASSDRGLTEAFF
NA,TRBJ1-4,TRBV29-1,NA,TGCAGCGTTGCGTCAGGGCCGACTAATGAAAAACTGTTTTTT,CSVASGPTNEKLFF
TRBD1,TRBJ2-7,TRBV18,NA,TGTGCCAGCTCAGGGAGGGACAGGGAATTCTACGAGCAGTACTTC,CASSGRDREFYEQYF
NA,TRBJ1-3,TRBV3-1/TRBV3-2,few,TGTGCCAGCAGCCAGTTCTCAGGGCCTGGAAACACCATATATTTT,CASSQFSGPGNTIYF
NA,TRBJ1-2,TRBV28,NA,TGTGCCAGCAGTACTCGGACTAATGGCTACACCTTC,CASSTRTNGYTF
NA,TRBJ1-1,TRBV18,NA,TGTGCCAGCTCACCACTCATCGGGCGGGACACTGAAGCTTTCTTT,CASSPLIGRDTEAFF
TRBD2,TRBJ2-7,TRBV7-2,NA,TGTGCCAGCAGCCTAGCGGTTGAGGGATACGAGCAGTACTTC,CASSLAVEGYEQYF
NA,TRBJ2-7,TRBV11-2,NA,TGTGCCAGCAGCTTACTTGGCGGGGTCCTCTCCTACGAGCAGTACTTC,CASSLLGGVLSYEQYF
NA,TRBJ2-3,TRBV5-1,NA,TGCGCCAGTAATACTCAACCGACTAGCACAGATACGCAGTATTTT,CASNTQPTSTDTQYF
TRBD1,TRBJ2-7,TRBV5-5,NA,TGTGCCAGCAGCTTGGGACCAGGGGGTACCTACGAGCAGTACTTC,CASSLGPGGTYEQYF
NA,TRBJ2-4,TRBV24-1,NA,TGTGCCACCAGTGATTTCGGGGGAATTCAGTACTTC,CATSDFGGIQYF
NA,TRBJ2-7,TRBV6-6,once,TGTGCCAGCAGCCACTTAACGGGGACTGCCTACGAGCAGTACTTC,CASSHLTGTAYEQYF
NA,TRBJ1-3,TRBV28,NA,TGTGCCAGCAGACCCCTGGGACTGAACTCTGGAAACACCATATATTTT,CASRPLGLNSGNTIYF
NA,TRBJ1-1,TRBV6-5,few,TGTGCCAGCAGTTACTTCGGGGGTTTCACTGAAGCTTTCTTT,CASSYFGGFTEAFF
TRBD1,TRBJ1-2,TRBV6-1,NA,TGTGCCAGCAGTGAGAGACAGGGAGCTAACTATGGCTACACCTTC,CASSERQGANYGYTF
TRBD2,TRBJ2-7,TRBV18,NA,TGTGCCAGCTCACCATCGGGGGGATTGGACCTACGCGAGCAGTACTTC,CASSPSGGLDLREQYF